This T cell receptor beta chain is from a study of CXCR3 chemokines and chemotherapy response in bladder cancer (dated by TCRdb to 2021 to 2024). Regarding the study in general: The study examined whether intratumoral CXCR3 chemokine system activity predicted chemotherapy response in human bladder cancer.

The sample holds many counts of this clonotype. The specificity of this receptor is unknown. Per-nucleotide qualities are absent, and no much larger clonotype sits a single base away. The germline ends are 11 bases apart after V is trimmed by 0 bases and J by 2 bases. The germline V gene (reference sequence) specifies MNHEY as CDR1 and SMNVEV as CDR2. From cysteine to phenylalanine, the CDR3 is 16 amino acids long. Only the CDR3 part of the read is kept: 48 bases, read in frame from the first base. The library was made by PCR. The sequencer was an Illumina HiSeq 2500. TCRdb trimmed the raw reads at Q25, called clones with MiXCR and kept productive beta chains. Entries are consolidated by CDR3 protein sequence, retaining the most common genes and DNA. Here the sample has about 3,500 distinct CDR3 sequences; about 25% occur a single time. The biggest ten clones account for roughly 15% of the sample.

This sample was gathered from a patient whose treatment included neoadjuvant chemotherapy. The TCR was taken from a human donor with bladder cancer that did not respond to neoadjuvant chemotherapy. The V gene is TRBV27 and the J gene is TRBJ1-5; the D gene is perhaps TRBD1, from 6 matching bases. This receptor has the CDR3 CASSLSGGMGNQPQHF. The DNA reads as follows: TGTGCCAGCAGTTTATCTGGGGGCATGGGCAATCAGCCCCAGCATTTT.